This T cell receptor (beta chain) comes out of a study of blood T cell repertoires in COVID-19. Seattle participants joined during active infection and were tracked over time. There are 13 residues in the CDR3. Trimming cost V 4 bases and J 8 bases; bases outside gene matches: 7. Germline values: CDR1 ENHRY, CDR2 SYGVKD. Produced via immunoSEQ multiplex PCR; TCRdb's table is partial and in-frame only. The data contain some 140,000 clones, 70% to 85% of them singletons. This chain uses TRBV10-3 with TRBJ1-2; 7 bases fit TRBD1. Sequencing input: peripheral blood. This sequence was found in a man in his 60s with COVID-19, enrolled during active disease. The CDR3 nucleotides read TGTGCCATCAGTGGAGGGACAGTTTGGGGCTACACCTTC. Translation: CAISGGTVWGYTF.